The subject of this entry is one TCR beta chain. Its specificity is unknown. This specimen comes from a study of shared clonotypes between healthy human individuals. Study results and caveats: The authors sampled blood alone, and tissue repertoires likely differ.

Profiling relied on immunoSEQ multiplex PCR, and the TCRdb table lists in-frame clones only, not all of them. Of 750,000 to 1,000,000 clones in the sample, roughly 92% were seen once. Naive CD8 cells, CD45RO-negative and positively selected for CCR7, excluded terminally differentiated effector memory CD45RA+ cells. The CDR3 has 14 amino acids. Trimming removed 3 bases from V and 4 bases from J; junction bases left unmatched: 5. CDR1 is SGDLS and CDR2 is YYNGEE in the germline V gene. The sample consisted of naive CD8+ T cells sorted from blood. The chain links TRBV9 to TRBJ2-3, with TRBD2 matching 7 bases. This receptor was taken from a man in his thirties or forties in good health. The DNA of the CDR3 is TGTGCCAGCAGCGAGGGCGGGAGAGCAGATACGCAGTATTTT. It encodes CASSEGGRADTQYF.